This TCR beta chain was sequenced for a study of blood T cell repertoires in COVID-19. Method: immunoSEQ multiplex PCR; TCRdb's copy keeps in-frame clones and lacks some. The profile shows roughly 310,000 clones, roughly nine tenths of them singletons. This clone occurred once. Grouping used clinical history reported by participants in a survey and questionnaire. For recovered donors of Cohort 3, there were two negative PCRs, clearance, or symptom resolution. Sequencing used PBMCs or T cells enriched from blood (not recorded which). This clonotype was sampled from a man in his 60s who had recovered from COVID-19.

This chain's CDR3 is CASSLQLWQPNEKLFF. The CDR3 DNA reads TGTGCCAGCAGCCTACAGCTCTGGCAGCCTAATGAAAAACTGTTTTTT. This sequence joins TRBV7-9 and TRBJ1-4, with D uncertain. Trimming stripped 5 bases from V and 3 bases from J, with 16 bases between. Germline loops: CDR1 SEHNR, CDR2 FQNEAQ (reference sequence). This CDR3 contains 16 residues.